The 19 T cell receptor beta chains given below trace back to one sample, sequenced in a study of blood T cells in healthy people across ages. Through a sample-barcoded 5' primer and a J-beta primer mix, a second PCR was run for about 6 to 12 cycles. In TCRdb, the 5' RACE reads were re-called with MiXCR into one record per CDR3 protein. Among 700,000 or so distinct CDR3 sequences, roughly two fifths were seen once, and the ten largest hold roughly 30%. Material for sequencing was blood. Receptors were obtained from an older man in good health.

The chain carries TRBV21-1 and TRBJ2-4; the table's D gene call, TRBD1, was not cross checked with the DNA. Near its end, the DNA agrees better with TRBJ2-5, so the J call may be wrong. TRBV21-1 is termed a pseudogene. The CDR3 length is 16 residues. The CDR3 nucleotides read TGTGCCAGCAGCAAACCGGGGGGTGGCCTCCAAGAGACCCAGTACTTC. This gives the protein CASSKPGGGLQETQYF.

The chain links TRBV9 to TRBJ2-5; unclear D gene. Germline V gene lookup returns CDR1 SGDLS and CDR2 YYNGEE. The CDR3 extends over 14 amino acids. Trimming shortened V by 0 bases and J by 5 bases, and 11 bases separated the two germline ends. CDR3 in DNA: TGTGCCAGCAGCGTAGGGTATAGTTGGGAGACCCAGTACTTC. It translates to CASSVGYSWETQYF.

V usage is TRBV4-3 and J usage is TRBJ2-7; possibly TRBD2 for D (5 bases). V was shortened by 0 bases and J by 5 bases, with 17 bases between the two germline ends. There are 16 residues in the CDR3. Germline CDR1 reads LGHNA; CDR2 reads YSLEER. Here the CDR3 DNA reads TGCGCCAGCAGCCAAGAATATCGAACTAGTCGAGACGAGCAGTACTTC. Translation: CASSQEYRTSRDEQYF.

About this clonotype: Its ends do not fully match the called genes, so a read error is possible. The chain employs TRBV14 and TRBJ2-3; no firm D call. Per germline, CDR1 SGHDN and CDR2 FVKESK. The CDR3 consists of 15 residues. The CDR3, as DNA: TGTGCCGGCAGCCTCTCACCATTAAGCACAGATACGCAGTATTTT. As protein: CAGSLSPLSTDTQYF. The full variable domain, completed using reference TRBV14 and TRBJ2-3, is EAGVTQFPSHSVIEKGQTVTLRCDPISGHDNLYWYRRVMGKEIKFLLHFVKESKQDESGMPNNRFLAERTGGTYSTLKVQPAELEDSGVYFCAGSLSPLSTDTQYFGPGTRLTVL.

The rearrangement uses TRBV20-1 and TRBJ2-1; D possibly uses TRBD1 or TRBD2 (8 bases each). CDR1 is DFQATT and CDR2 is SNEGSKA in the germline V gene (reference sequence). The CDR3 loop spans 14 amino acids. The CDR3 protein is CSGRAGQGFRVQFF. Here the CDR3 DNA reads TGCAGCGGGAGGGCCGGACAGGGATTTCGGGTGCAGTTCTTC.

V usage is TRBV7-6 and J usage is TRBJ1-5; D is unclear. With 0 bases removed from V and 1 base from J, the gap between germline ends came to 7 bases. This CDR3 has 15 residues. Germline CDR1 SGHVS, CDR2 FNYEAQ. The CDR3 is CASSLAHDSNQPQHF. The CDR3 DNA reads as TGTGCCAGCAGCTTAGCTCATGACAGCAATCAGCCCCAGCATTTT.

The chain is built from TRBV20-1 and TRBJ2-5; 7 nucleotides match TRBD2. Germline values: CDR1 DFQATT, CDR2 SNEGSKA (reference sequence). With V trimmed by 1 base and J by 4 bases, 12 bases remained unmatched. This CDR3 region has 16 residues. The CDR3 nucleotides are TGCAGTGCTAGAGGGGGGTCTAGCGGCCGGAGAGAGACCCAGTACTTC. It is translated as CSARGGSSGRRETQYF.

V usage is TRBV4-3 and J usage is TRBJ2-3, with D maybe TRBD2 (6 bases). Trimming took 0 bases from V and 0 from J, leaving 19 bases between them. The CDR3 is 19 residues long. Germline lookup yields CDR1 LGHNA and CDR2 YSLEER. The DNA of the CDR3 is TGCGCCAGCAGCCAAGAACCCCCCTCGGGGGTCGATAGCACAGATACGCAGTATTTT. It is translated as CASSQEPPSGVDSTDTQYF.

This clonotype was detected many times. The chain carries TRBV5-6 and TRBJ1-2, with a tentative D call TRBD1 (6 bases). With 5 bases removed from V and 7 bases from J, the gap between germline ends came to 15 bases. Germline V gene lookup returns CDR1 SGHDT and CDR2 YYEEEE. This CDR3 has 13 amino acids. CDR3 loop: CASRIPQGSGYTF. In nucleotides, the CDR3 is TGTGCCAGCAGAATCCCACAGGGCAGTGGCTACACCTTC.

V gene TRBV6-2 or TRBV6-3 combines with J gene TRBJ2-1; D gene unclear. This CDR3 is built from 11 residues. Germline CDR1 MNHEY, CDR2 SVGEGT. V lost 2 bases to trimming and J lost 6 bases, with 2 bases between them. The CDR3 loop reads CASSYANEQFF. CDR3 DNA: TGTGCCAGCAGTTACGCCAATGAGCAGTTCTTC.

This clonotype was recorded only once. In nucleotides, the CDR3 is TGTGCCAGCAGCGTAGCGGCGGGAGGAGCAGAGACCCAGTACTTC. This gives the protein CASSVAAGGAETQYF. The chain uses TRBV9 and TRBJ2-5, with 8 bases fitting TRBD2. The CDR3 runs 15 residues. Trimming cost V 0 bases and J 4 bases; bases outside gene matches: 5. Germline lookup yields CDR1 SGDLS and CDR2 YYNGEE.

Worth noting for this clonotype: An end of the junction differs from the germline gene, which may be a read error. The CDR3 spells CASSLGGGDGTDTPYF. In nucleotides, the CDR3 is TGTGCCAGCAGCCTTGGAGGGGGGGACGGCACAGATACGCCGTATTTT. The rearrangement uses TRBV3-1 and TRBJ2-3; D perhaps matches TRBD2 (7 bases). Germline V CDR1 and CDR2: LGHDT, YNNKEL (reference sequence). The CDR3 length is 16 residues.

This clonotype has ten or more counts. This sequence joins TRBV9 and TRBJ2-1; 7 bases are shared with TRBD1. The CDR3 length is 15 residues. V was clipped by 6 bases and J by 12 bases; unmatched bases: 18. CDR1 is SGDLS and CDR2 is YYNGEE in the germline V gene. Here the CDR3 reads CASTGRDSLHQGQFF. DNA of the CDR3: TGTGCCAGCACCGGAAGGGACAGCCTTCATCAAGGGCAGTTCTTC.

V usage is TRBV29-1 and J usage is TRBJ2-1; 7 bases agree with TRBD1. Germline lookup yields CDR1 SQVTM and CDR2 ANQGSEA. V shed 7 bases and J 6 bases; nucleotides not matched to a gene: 6. The CDR3 consists of 12 residues. The CDR3: CSGRTGCNEQFF. The CDR3 nucleotides are TGCAGCGGTCGGACAGGCTGCAATGAGCAGTTCTTC.

Of note for this clonotype: The junction differs from germline at one of its ends, possibly a read error. V usage is TRBV4-1 and J usage is TRBJ1-2, with D maybe TRBD1 (6 bases). There are 15 residues in the CDR3. Germline CDR1 MGHRA, CDR2 YSYEKL. As DNA, the CDR3 is TGCGCCAACAGCCAAGGTGGGGGCGGTAACTATGGCTACACCTTC. Amino acid sequence: CANSQGGGGNYGYTF.

This clonotype occurred a few times. The chain recombines TRBV20-1 with TRBJ2-5, with TRBD1 matching over 7 bases. The trim removed 3 bases at V and 1 base at J, leaving 5 bases unmatched. The CDR3 length is 14 residues. The germline CDR1 and CDR2 sequences are DFQATT and SNEGSKA (reference sequence). CDR3 protein: CSASPDRVQETQYF. The CDR3 DNA reads as TGCAGTGCTAGCCCAGACAGGGTCCAAGAGACCCAGTACTTC.

The CDR3 region is CASTYEWEGNEQFF. DNA of the CDR3: TGTGCCAGCACCTACGAGTGGGAGGGGAATGAGCAGTTCTTC. V is TRBV6-2 or TRBV6-3 and J is TRBJ2-1; 7 bases fit TRBD2. V shed 7 bases and J 7 bases; nucleotides not matched to a gene: 10. CDR3 length equals 14 residues. From germline, CDR1 is MNHEY and CDR2 SVGEGT.

The chain uses TRBV4-3 and TRBJ2-6; the match to TRBD1 covers 12 bases. Trimming removed 3 bases from V and 2 bases from J; junction bases left unmatched: 5. Germline values: CDR1 LGHNA, CDR2 YSLEER. The CDR3 has 18 amino acids. The CDR3 spells CASSQYGTGGAGANVLTF. DNA for the CDR3: TGCGCCAGCAGCCAGTACGGGACAGGGGGCGCTGGGGCCAACGTCCTGACTTTC.

The J gene is TRBJ2-5, the V gene TRBV28; 9 nucleotides match TRBD2. Germline assignment: CDR1 MDHEN and CDR2 SYDVKM. V dropped 6 bases and J dropped 0; count of bases not matched to a gene: 14. The CDR3 length is 18 residues. The chain's CDR3 is CASRSSGTSRYYQETQYF. For the CDR3, the DNA is TGTGCCAGCAGGTCCTCCGGGACTAGCAGATATTACCAAGAGACCCAGTACTTC. Variable domain in full (rest from reference TRBV28 and TRBJ2-5): DVKVTQSSRYLVKRTGEKVFLECVQDMDHENMFWYRQDPGLGLRLIYFSYDVKMKEKGDIPEGYSVSREKKERFSLILESASTNQTSMYLCASRSSGTSRYYQETQYFGPGTRLLVL.